This T cell receptor beta chain was observed in a study of T cell repertoires in cytomegalovirus infection. Study-level background: Public signatures in TCR beta pointed to CMV infection and matching HLA type.

There are a few counts of this clonotype. The ends were cut back, 3 bases at V and 10 bases at J, with 11 bases in the middle. Per germline, CDR1 SGDLS and CDR2 YYNGEE. The CDR3 totals 12 residues. TCRdb analysed the reads with MiXCR anew, one entry per CDR3 protein. This table holds 500,000 or so distinct CDR3 sequences, about 15% found once. The gene calls are TRBV9 and TRBJ2-1; no clear D gene. This TCR was sampled from a human donor in good health (CMV status not recorded). Some clones in this sample may be carry-over from other donors' samples. The sequenced sample consisted of CD8+ T cells from PBMCs. In DNA, the CDR3 is TGTGCCAGCAGCGGGTCATTGAGAGAGCAGTTCTTC. It codes for CASSGSLREQFF.